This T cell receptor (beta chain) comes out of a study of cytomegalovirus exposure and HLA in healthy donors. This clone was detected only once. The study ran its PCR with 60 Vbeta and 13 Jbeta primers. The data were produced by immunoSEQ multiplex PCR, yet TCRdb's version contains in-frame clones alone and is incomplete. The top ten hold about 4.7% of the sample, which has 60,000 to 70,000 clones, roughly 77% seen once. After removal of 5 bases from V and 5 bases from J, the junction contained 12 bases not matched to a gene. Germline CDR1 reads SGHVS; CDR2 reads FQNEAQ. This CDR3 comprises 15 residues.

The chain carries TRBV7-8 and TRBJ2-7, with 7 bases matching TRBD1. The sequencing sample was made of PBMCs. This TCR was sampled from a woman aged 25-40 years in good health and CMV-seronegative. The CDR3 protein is CASSRTSGGRDEQYF. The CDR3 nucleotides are TGTGCCAGCAGCCGTACATCAGGGGGAAGGGACGAGCAGTACTTC. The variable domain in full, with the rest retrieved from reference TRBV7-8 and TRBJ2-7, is GAGVSQSPRYKVAKRGQDVALRCDPISGHVSLFWYQQALGQGPEFLTYFQNEAQLDKSGLPSDRFFAERPEGSVSTLKIQRTQQEDSAVYLCASSRTSGGRDEQYFGPGTRLTVT.